These 27 T cell receptor beta chains share one sample of origin, sequenced in a study of vaccination and CD4 T cells after COVID-19. Sequenced with the Oncomine TCR Beta short-read assay was DNA taken from cultured CD4+ T cells. TCRdb fed the PCR reads into MiXCR, producing one record per CDR3 protein. This table has tens of thousands of distinct CDR3 sequences, roughly two fifths appearing once. Antigen specificity for these receptors is unknown. Time point: late sampling 161 to 241 days after vaccination in a few convalescent patients. Treatment in this sample: roughly 11-day PBMC culture with coronavirus spike peptide pools or control peptides (ViraFEST assay). The specimen was CD4+ T cells from blood, cultured in vitro, collected about 7 months after SARS-CoV-2 vaccination. The source of these receptors is a human donor who had recovered from COVID-19.

This clonotype occurred a few times. V gene TRBV20-1 combines with J gene TRBJ1-2; D uncertain. The CDR3 has 13 residues. The ends were cut back, 6 bases at V and 4 bases at J, with 15 bases in the middle. Germline V gene lookup returns CDR1 DFQATT and CDR2 SNEGSKA (reference sequence). The chain's CDR3 is CSAATLLSYGYTF. The CDR3 DNA reads as TGCAGTGCCGCTACCCTCCTCAGCTATGGCTACACCTTC.

The chain uses TRBV2 and TRBJ2-1; 13 bases align to TRBD2. The V gene end was trimmed by 5 bases and the J gene end by 11 bases; junction bases not matched to a gene: 9. This CDR3 is 15 amino acids long. CDR1 is SNHLY, CDR2 FYNNEI, per germline. The CDR3 is CASSRTSGSFNQQFF. The CDR3 nucleotides read TGTGCCAGCAGTCGGACTAGCGGGAGTTTTAATCAGCAGTTCTTC.

This clonotype was seen a handful of times. The chain combines TRBV7-6 with TRBJ1-6, with unresolved D. This CDR3 region has 16 residues. The V end was cut by 5 bases, the J end by 7 bases, with 18 bases between. Germline CDR1 reads SGHVS; CDR2 reads FNYEAQ. The CDR3 region is CASSRGRARRNSPLHF. In DNA, the CDR3 is TGTGCCAGCAGCCGAGGGAGGGCACGGAGGAATTCACCCCTCCACTTT.

This clonotype appeared a few times. The chain combines TRBV7-8 with TRBJ1-1, with D possibly TRBD1 on 5 matching bases. Trimming left V 7 bases short and J 4 bases short, with 16 bases between. CDR1 is SGHVS and CDR2 is FQNEAQ in the germline V gene. The CDR3 extends over 14 amino acids. CDR3 bases: TGTGCCAGCACCTACTCTGGGGGTGGCACTGAAGCTTTCTTT. It translates to CASTYSGGGTEAFF. Variable domain in full (rest from reference TRBV7-8 and TRBJ1-1): GAGVSQSPRYKVAKRGQDVALRCDPISGHVSLFWYQQALGQGPEFLTYFQNEAQLDKSGLPSDRFFAERPEGSVSTLKIQRTQQEDSAVYLCASTYSGGGTEAFFGQGTRLTVV.

A single count supports this clonotype. The chain recombines TRBV20-1 with TRBJ2-2; 9 bases are shared with TRBD2. The germline gives CDR1 DFQATT, CDR2 SNEGSKA (reference sequence). Germline trimming cut 1 base from V and 5 bases from J; bases unmatched to any gene: 5. The CDR3 sequence is 15 residues long. The CDR3 loop reads CSARGVTSGTGELFF. The DNA for the CDR3 is TGCAGTGCTAGAGGGGTGACTAGCGGAACCGGGGAGCTGTTTTTT.

This clonotype appeared a few times. V is TRBV20-1 and J is TRBJ2-7, with D hard to call. V was shortened by 5 bases and J by 2 bases, with 10 bases between the two germline ends. The germline CDR1 and CDR2 sequences are DFQATT and SNEGSKA (reference sequence). The CDR3 contains 12 residues. The CDR3 DNA is TGCAGTGCTGCCGACAAGACCTACGAGCAGTACTTC. Translating gives CSAADKTYEQYF.

The chain is built from TRBV5-1 and TRBJ1-1; D is possibly TRBD1 (5 bases). Looked up from germline, CDR1 is SGHRS and CDR2 is YFSETQ. V was cut by 1 base and J by 0 bases, with 10 bases left in between. The CDR3 extends over 15 amino acids. The CDR3 nucleotides read TGCGCCAGCAGCTTGACAGGCCTTTTGAACACTGAAGCTTTCTTT. Its protein product is CASSLTGLLNTEAFF.

This clonotype was seen a few times. The chain's CDR3 is CSARDHLTSPETQYF. The CDR3 DNA reads TGCAGTGCTAGAGATCATCTAACTAGCCCAGAGACCCAGTACTTC. The chain couples TRBV20-1 to TRBJ2-5; perhaps TRBD2 as D (6 bases). This CDR3 comprises 15 residues. CDR1 and CDR2 from the germline V gene are DFQATT and SNEGSKA (reference sequence). Trimming left V 0 bases short and J 4 bases short, with 15 bases between.

The chain joins TRBV6-1 to TRBJ2-2; D remains ambiguous. CDR3 length: 15 residues. Germline V lookup: CDR1 MNHNS, CDR2 SASEGT. The V end lost 6 bases, the J end lost 0 bases, and 11 bases lay between the germline ends. CDR3 bases: TGTGCCAGCAGGATGGTTCTCGCGAACACCGGGGAGCTGTTTTTT. As protein: CASRMVLANTGELFF.

This clonotype appeared a few times. V gene TRBV6-1 combines with J gene TRBJ2-3; D remains unclear. This CDR3 comprises 11 residues. Deletions cut 10 bases from V and 7 bases from J, with 12 bases between. Germline V gene data show CDR1 as MNHNS and CDR2 as SASEGT. The CDR3 reads CATQLRNTQYF. The CDR3 bases are TGTGCCACCCAATTAAGGAATACGCAGTATTTT.

In its sample, this clonotype was seen a few times. The chain carries TRBV20-1 and TRBJ1-1; D is possibly TRBD1 (6 bases). Germline assignment: CDR1 DFQATT and CDR2 SNEGSKA (reference sequence). Deletions cut 0 bases from V and 1 base from J, with 15 bases between. This CDR3 spans 16 amino acids. The CDR3 nucleotides are TGCAGTGCTAGAGAGAACAGGGTAAGCCCGAACACTGAAGCTTTCTTT. Amino acids: CSARENRVSPNTEAFF.

The rearrangement links TRBV7-6 to TRBJ1-1; TRBD1 is a possible D gene (5 bases). Trimming cost V 5 bases and J 3 bases, with 19 bases left between them. Germline CDR1 and CDR2: SGHVS and FNYEAQ. The CDR3 has 16 residues. CDR3 nucleotides: TGTGCCAGCAGCGCCAAGGGGCTTCGGGGTGACACTGAAGCTTTCTTT. This codes for CASSAKGLRGDTEAFF.

The V call is TRBV27, the J call TRBJ1-2, with D maybe TRBD1 (6 bases). Trimming shortened V by 4 bases and J by 4 bases, and 10 bases separated the two germline ends. CDR3 length: 13 amino acids. Germline CDR1 reads MNHEY; CDR2 reads SMNVEV (reference sequence). The CDR3 here is CASSSQGPYGYTF. The DNA for the CDR3 is TGTGCCAGCAGTTCCCAGGGGCCCTATGGCTACACCTTC.

The CDR3 sequence is CSARRTSEGTDTQYF. CDR3 DNA sequence: TGCAGTGCTAGGAGGACTAGCGAAGGGACAGATACGCAGTATTTT. The V call is TRBV20-1, the J call TRBJ2-3; 9 positions agree with TRBD2. J lost 3 bases, V lost 3 bases, and 7 bases had no gene match. The CDR3 runs to 15 residues. CDR1 and CDR2 from the germline V gene are DFQATT and SNEGSKA (reference sequence).

In its sample, this clonotype ranks as medium-sized. This rearrangement joins TRBV7-9 to TRBJ2-1, with TRBD2 matching 7 bases. The CDR3 contains 14 residues. The germline gives CDR1 SEHNR, CDR2 FQNEAQ (reference sequence). Losses at the gene ends were 4 bases for V and 8 bases for J; bases not matched to a gene: 8. The CDR3 spells CASSSRLAFHEQFF. CDR3 DNA sequence: TGTGCCAGCAGCTCACGACTAGCTTTCCATGAGCAGTTCTTC.

This clonotype was observed a few times. The gene calls are TRBV7-2 and TRBJ2-3; D unclear. This CDR3 spans 15 amino acids. Trimming removed 3 bases from V and 0 bases from J, with 10 bases in between. Per the germline V gene, CDR1 is SGHTA and CDR2 is FQGNSA. For the CDR3, the DNA is TGTGCCAGCAGCTTCTACGCAGAGAGCACAGATACGCAGTATTTT. Amino acid sequence: CASSFYAESTDTQYF.

This chain connects TRBV6-2 or TRBV6-3 to TRBJ2-5, with a tentative D call TRBD1 (6 bases). The CDR3 totals 13 residues. V lost 6 bases and J lost 7, with 15 bases in between. The V gene's germline CDR1 is MNHEY and CDR2 SVGEGT. This chain's CDR3 is CASRQQGMGTQYF. The CDR3 DNA is TGTGCCAGCAGACAACAGGGCATGGGGACCCAGTACTTC.

The chain has TRBV6-1 and TRBJ2-5, with TRBD2 matching 8 bases. The length of the CDR3 is 18 residues. V gave up 6 bases and J gave up 0 bases; unmatched junction bases: 15. Germline V gene sequence: CDR1 MNHNS, CDR2 SASEGT. The CDR3, as DNA: TGTGCCAGCAGAGACATTCGCGGGGGGCCATTTTACCAAGAGACCCAGTACTTC. It yields the protein CASRDIRGGPFYQETQYF.

This clonotype was found a few times. The chain has TRBV6-5 and TRBJ2-5; D gene unclear. CDR3 length: 16 amino acids. The germline gives CDR1 MNHEY, CDR2 SVGAGI. V lost 6 bases to trimming and J lost 2 bases, with 19 bases between them. CDR3 region: CASSYAARTAQETQYF. The CDR3 DNA is TGTGCCAGCAGCTACGCTGCAAGAACAGCTCAAGAGACCCAGTACTTC.

In its sample, this clonotype was seen a few times. The chain joins TRBV2 to TRBJ2-5; unclear D gene. The V gene lost 6 bases and the J gene lost 2 bases, with 16 bases spanning the gap. In germline, CDR1 is SNHLY, CDR2 FYNNEI. CDR3 length: 15 amino acids. CDR3 sequence reads: CASRPLARIQETQYF. CDR3 DNA sequence: TGTGCCAGCAGACCCCTTGCGCGCATTCAAGAGACCCAGTACTTC. Together with reference TRBV2 and TRBJ2-5, the CDR3 gives the full variable domain: EPEVTQTPSHQVTQMGQEVILRCVPISNHLYFYWYRQILGQKVEFLVSFYNNEISEKSEIFDDQFSVERPDGSNFTLKIRSTKLEDSAMYFCASRPLARIQETQYFGPGTRLLVL.

This clonotype appeared once. The chain combines TRBV7-9 with TRBJ2-7, with 7 positions matching TRBD1. CDR3 length: 15 residues. V lost 5 bases and J lost 0; bases outside the gene matches: 7. Germline-derived CDR1 and CDR2 are SEHNR and FQNEAQ (reference sequence). As DNA, the CDR3 is TGTGCCAGCAGCATGACAGGGATCGCCTCCTACGAGCAGTACTTC. Residues: CASSMTGIASYEQYF.

This sequence joins TRBV6-1 and TRBJ2-7, with 7 bases that match TRBD1. Germline CDR1 is MNHNS and CDR2 is SASEGT. The CDR3 length is 13 residues. V trimming: 3 bases; J trimming: 6 bases; junction bases outside the gene matches: 5. The CDR3 nucleotides read TGTGCCAGCAGTGAGAGGCCAGGGGGCGAGCAGTACTTC. Translation: CASSERPGGEQYF.

DNA for the CDR3: TGTGCCACCAGTGGTTCCGGGACAGGGGGCGATTCTGGGGCCAACGTCCTGACTTTC. As protein: CATSGSGTGGDSGANVLTF. The genes are TRBV24-1 and TRBJ2-6, with 12 bases matching TRBD1. From germline, CDR1 is KGHDR and CDR2 SFDVKD. After removal of 5 bases from V and 1 base from J, the junction contained 8 bases not matched to a gene. The CDR3 consists of 19 residues.

Only a few counts were recorded for this clonotype. J is TRBJ2-1 and V is TRBV20-1; D possibly matches TRBD1 or TRBD2 (5 bases each). Per germline, CDR1 DFQATT and CDR2 SNEGSKA (reference sequence). This CDR3 spans 15 amino acids. Between the trimmed V and J ends, which lost 0 bases and 3 bases, there was a span of 12 bases. The DNA for the CDR3 is TGCAGTGCTAGAGATCAGGGACCGGGCTACAATGAGCAGTTCTTC. As protein: CSARDQGPGYNEQFF.

DNA for the CDR3: TGTGCCAGCAGACCCGGGACTAGCGGGATGGACGAGCAGTACTTC. Encoded protein: CASRPGTSGMDEQYF. V usage is TRBV7-2 and J usage is TRBJ2-7, with TRBD2 matching over 13 bases. CDR1 and CDR2 from the germline V gene are SGHTA and FQGNSA. The V and J ends lost 6 bases and 5 bases, in that order; junction bases with no gene match: 7. The length of the CDR3 is 15 residues.

With respect to this clonotype: A junction boundary mismatches the germline segment, possibly from a read error. CDR3 in amino acids: CASSYSPISYNEQFF. The CDR3 bases are TGTGCCAGCAGCTATAGCCCAATCTCCTACAATGAGCAGTTCTTC. V and J are TRBV5-3 and TRBJ2-1, with D unclear. TRBV5-3 counts as an open reading frame of uncertain function. The CDR3 spans 15 residues.

The chain links TRBV29-1 to TRBJ2-5, with no clear D. With 4 bases removed from V and 4 bases from J, the gap between germline ends came to 10 bases. This CDR3 has 12 residues. Germline CDR1 SQVTM, CDR2 ANQGSEA. CDR3 region: CSVALGAETQYF. CDR3 in DNA: TGCAGCGTTGCTTTAGGCGCAGAGACCCAGTACTTC.